The 12 T cell receptor beta chains presented below share a single source sample, sequenced in a study of OX40 agonist ivuxolimab in advanced cancers. Profiled with immunoSEQ multiplex PCR; TCRdb holds only in-frame clones, not every one. The sample has 80,000 to 100,000 clones; about 90% are singletons. This specimen consisted of CD4+ or CD8+ T cells sorted from blood, obtained in a trial of the OX40 agonist ivuxolimab. The receptors were sampled from an adult with an advanced solid tumor such as melanoma, head and neck, liver or kidney cancer.

To note about this clone: Distinct nucleotide sequences in the sample also encode this CDR3. The gene calls are TRBV9 and TRBJ2-2, with a possible D match to TRBD2 (6 bases). CDR1 and CDR2 from the germline V gene are SGDLS and YYNGEE. The CDR3 runs to 15 residues. V was clipped by 2 bases and J by 5 bases, with 13 bases between them. The CDR3, as DNA: TGTGCCAGCAGCGTGAGAACGGGGGAAACCGGGGAGCTGTTTTTT. Protein sequence: CASSVRTGETGELFF. Full variable domain (remainder filled in from reference TRBV9 and TRBJ2-2): DSGVTQTPKHLITATGQRVTLRCSPRSGDLSVYWYQQSLDQGLQFLIQYYNGEERAKGNILERFSAQQFPDLHSELNLSSLELGDSALYFCASSVRTGETGELFFGEGSRLTVL.

This chain uses TRBV6-5 with TRBJ1-3, with a tentative D call TRBD1 (5 bases). Germline-derived CDR1 and CDR2 are MNHEY and SVGAGI. V was trimmed by 6 bases and J by 0 bases, leaving 9 bases between them. This CDR3 is built from 14 residues. The CDR3 protein is CASSDSNSGNTIYF. The CDR3 DNA is TGTGCCAGCAGCGACAGCAACTCTGGAAACACCATATATTTT.

V and J are TRBV9 and TRBJ1-2, with 7 bases lining up with TRBD1. With V trimmed by 0 bases and J by 4 bases, 0 bases remained unmatched. The germline CDR1 and CDR2 sequences are SGDLS and YYNGEE. This CDR3 has 13 amino acids. As DNA, the CDR3 is TGTGCCAGCAGCGTAGACAGGGGCTATGGCTACACCTTC. Translation gives CASSVDRGYGYTF.

The chain links TRBV27 to TRBJ2-3; the match to TRBD2 covers 7 bases. J was trimmed by 0 bases and V by 6 bases; bases with no gene match: 3. This CDR3 contains 14 residues. CDR1 and CDR2 (germline): MNHEY, SMNVEV (reference sequence). CDR3 DNA: TGTGCCAGCAGGCGGGGGACTAGCACAGATACGCAGTATTTT. It translates to CASRRGTSTDTQYF.

J is TRBJ2-7 and V is TRBV4-2; possible D gene TRBD2, 6 bases. CDR3 size: 16 residues. V gave up 1 base and J gave up 1 base, with 14 bases separating them. Per the germline V gene, CDR1 is LGHNA and CDR2 is YNFKEQ. The CDR3 bases are TGTGCCAGCAGCCAAGGGGCTAGCGATCCTTCCTACGAGCAGTACTTC. Protein sequence: CASSQGASDPSYEQYF.

The chain combines TRBV2 with TRBJ2-7; D is perhaps TRBD1 (6 bases). Germline lookup yields CDR1 SNHLY and CDR2 FYNNEI. The CDR3 consists of 14 residues. V shed 6 bases and J shed 1 base, with 13 bases lying between them. CDR3 sequence (DNA): TGTGCCAGCAGGGCACAGGGTTCTTCCTACGAGCAGTACTTC. It translates to CASRAQGSSYEQYF.

The genes are TRBV5-1 and TRBJ1-1, with D maybe TRBD1 (5 bases). Germline V gene lookup returns CDR1 SGHRS and CDR2 YFSETQ. The CDR3 runs to 14 residues. Trimming took off 0 bases at V and 7 bases at J, with 13 bases between the two ends. The CDR3 region has the DNA TGCGCCAGCAGCTTGGAGTTAGGGGTGGGTGAAGCTTTCTTT. Protein product: CASSLELGVGEAFF.

This sequence joins TRBV7-2 and TRBJ2-7, with unresolved D. The V and J ends lost 3 bases and 2 bases respectively, with 2 bases between them. Germline CDR1 SGHTA, CDR2 FQGNSA. The CDR3 is 11 amino acids. The CDR3 DNA reads as TGTGCCAGCAGCTTCACCTACGAGCAGTACTTC. This codes for CASSFTYEQYF.

The J gene is TRBJ2-5, the V gene TRBV19, with a tentative D call TRBD2 (6 bases). Germline V gene lookup returns CDR1 LNHDA and CDR2 SQIVND (reference sequence). This CDR3 region has 14 residues. V lost 4 bases and J 2 bases, leaving 11 bases between the germline ends. In DNA, the CDR3 is TGTGCCAGTAGTACCACAGGAGGGCAAGAGACCCAGTACTTC. The encoded protein is CASSTTGGQETQYF. Full variable domain (outside the CDR3, taken from reference TRBV19 and TRBJ2-5): DGGITQSPKYLFRKEGQNVTLSCEQNLNHDAMYWYRQDPGQGLRLIYYSQIVNDFQKGDIAEGYSVSREKKESFPLTVTSAQKNPTAFYLCASSTTGGQETQYFGPGTRLLVL.

The rearrangement joins TRBV19 to TRBJ2-3; maybe TRBD2 (5 bases). Deletions cut 2 bases from V and 4 bases from J, with 13 bases between. There are 15 residues in the CDR3. Germline V gives CDR1 LNHDA, CDR2 SQIVND (reference sequence). The CDR3 nucleotides read TGTGCCAGTAGTATAAGGCTAGCTGTCCCAGATACGCAGTATTTT. Its protein product is CASSIRLAVPDTQYF.

The rearrangement joins TRBV19 to TRBJ1-2; D unclear. There are 12 residues in the CDR3. The germline V and J ends were trimmed by 2 bases and 4 bases, with 5 bases remaining between them. Germline lookup yields CDR1 LNHDA and CDR2 SQIVND (reference sequence). CDR3 coding DNA: TGTGCCAGTAGTATATCGGTCTATGGCTACACCTTC. It yields the protein CASSISVYGYTF. Using reference TRBV19 and TRBJ1-2 for the parts outside the CDR3, the full variable domain is DGGITQSPKYLFRKEGQNVTLSCEQNLNHDAMYWYRQDPGQGLRLIYYSQIVNDFQKGDIAEGYSVSREKKESFPLTVTSAQKNPTAFYLCASSISVYGYTFGSGTRLTVV.

The rearrangement links TRBV6-1 to TRBJ1-3; TRBD1 aligns across 8 bases. V gave up 7 bases and J gave up 3 bases; unmatched junction bases: 5. The CDR3 covers 14 residues. Per germline, CDR1 MNHNS and CDR2 SASEGT. CDR3 nucleotide sequence: TGTGCCAGCACGCAGGGGGCATATGGAAACACCATATATTTT. Protein: CASTQGAYGNTIYF.